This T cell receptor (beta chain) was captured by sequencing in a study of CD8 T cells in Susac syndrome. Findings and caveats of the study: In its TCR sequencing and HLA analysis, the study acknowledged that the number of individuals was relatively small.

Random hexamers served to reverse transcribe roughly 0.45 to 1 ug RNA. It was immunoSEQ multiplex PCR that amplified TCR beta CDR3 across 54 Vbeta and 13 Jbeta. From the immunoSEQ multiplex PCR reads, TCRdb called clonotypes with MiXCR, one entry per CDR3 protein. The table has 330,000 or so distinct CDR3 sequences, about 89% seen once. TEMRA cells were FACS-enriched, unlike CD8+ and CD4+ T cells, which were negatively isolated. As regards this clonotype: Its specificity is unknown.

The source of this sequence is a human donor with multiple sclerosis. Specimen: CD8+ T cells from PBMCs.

Here the CDR3 reads CSVDGEGVYYNEQFF. CDR3 nucleotide sequence: TGCAGCGTTGATGGGGAGGGGGTGTACTACAATGAGCAGTTCTTC. The chain joins TRBV29-1 to TRBJ2-1; maybe TRBD2 (7 bases). Germline values: CDR1 SQVTM, CDR2 ANQGSEA. This CDR3 is 15 amino acids long. V was clipped by 3 bases and J by 3 bases, with 15 bases between them.